This T cell receptor (beta chain) was sequenced in a study of T cells in Graves' hyperthyroidism and ophthalmopathy. The CDR3 totals 16 residues. Germline assignment: CDR1 SGHDN and CDR2 FVKESK. V was pared by 4 bases and J by 5 bases, with 4 bases of the junction left unmatched. This clonotype was seen repeatedly, ten times or more. What was amplified from RNA transcripts were TCR beta CDR3 regions. The TCR CDR3 first-round RT-PCR relied on the HTBI primer set. In TCRdb, the multiplex PCR reads were re-called with MiXCR into one record per CDR3 protein. The sample records about 610,000 distinct CDR3 sequences, roughly 15% being singletons.

Sequencing was done on a sample of blood. The chain combines TRBV14 with TRBJ2-5; 16 nucleotides line up with TRBD2. This receptor was identified in a woman aged 40-49 years with Graves' ophthalmopathy. Here the CDR3 DNA reads TGTGCCAGCAGCCGGGGACTAGCGGGAGGGACCGAGACCCAGTACTTC. Translation: CASSRGLAGGTETQYF.